This T cell receptor beta chain was identified in a study of T cells in Graves' hyperthyroidism and ophthalmopathy (dated by TCRdb to between 2017 and 2020). Turning to the overall study: Peripheral blood was sampled at the time of initial diagnosis, prior to any treatment. TCR V-J signatures able to tell the groups apart were searched for in a discovery cohort of 90 to 100 patients, of whom roughly 42 had Graves' ophthalmopathy and 57 had stable Graves' hyperthyroidism. After blood sampling, hyperthyroidism patients were treated with methimazole at a starting dose of 30 mg daily, and ophthalmopathy patients were treated with high-dose intravenous methylprednisolone. The 75 to 100 discovery patients were randomly split 7:3 into training and test sets. The paper reports TCR Vbeta CDR3 sequencing of some 140 peripheral blood samples: approximately 41 ophthalmopathy, fewer than 80 hyperthyroidism and 17 progressor patients. In several Graves' hyperthyroidism patients, the study also compared T-cell repertoires from thyroid tissue with T-cell repertoires from blood. An independent validation cohort of around 19 hyperthyroidism patients and approximately 17 patients who later progressed to ophthalmopathy tested prospective prediction of ophthalmopathy.

Stable Graves' hyperthyroidism was defined as the absence of progression to ophthalmopathy over 18 months of follow-up. Hyperthyroidism patients were newly diagnosed, with disease duration under 2 months, and aged 18 to 65 years. The study excluded patients with uncontrolled infections, other autoimmune diseases, pregnancy or lactation. Diagnoses were established on the basis of clinical symptoms, serum thyroxine and TRAb, thyroid ultrasound, and orbital computed tomography. Ficoll-Paque density gradient centrifugation was used to isolate PBMCs from approximately 11 ml of fresh peripheral blood. Total RNA was extracted using Trizol reagent, and RNA quality was assessed on an Agilent 2100 Bioanalyzer. The full study reports these points: No statistical method was used to set the sample size in advance, and investigators knew the group allocation. In cross-validation, a model built on a 13 V-J signature told ophthalmopathy apart from stable hyperthyroidism with approximately 90% sensitivity and roughly 81% specificity, and in testing the same model reached 80%/75%. During validation, the model predicted progression to ophthalmopathy a median of roughly 7.1 months ahead of onset, with 70.59% sensitivity and 72.22% specificity. Most expanded thyroid clonotypes (frequency above 0.001) were also detected in blood, suggesting blood repertoires may reflect thyroid immune responses.

The TCR beta CDR3 regions were amplified from RNA transcripts. The TCR CDR3 was subjected to a first round of RT-PCR using the HTBI primer set and the Qiagen OneStep RT-PCR kit. A second multiplex PCR round built the libraries, followed by size selection and purification. Paired-end sequencing of the libraries was performed with 100 bp reads on an Illumina HiSeq2000. The study's processing was this. SOAPnuke was used to process the raw data, with reads discarded if the reads contained adapters or uncalled bases, had a mean Phred below 15, or lacked an exact constant-primer or identifier match. COPE v1.2.5 was used to merge high-quality paired reads, and clonotypes were defined as unique nucleotide sequences. Clonotypes were aligned to IMGT TRBV, TRBD and TRBJ reference segments using MiTCR v1.1. Analysis was restricted to V-J combinations with a frequency above 0.0001, which covered 99.2% of repertoires. The TCS score was defined as F50 (clonal expansion) divided by E x V (chaos), with BLOSUM62-based TCRdist calculated between CDR3 peptides within each V-J. Welch's t-statistics and random forest reduced fewer than 600 V-J features to 10 to 15, which were used in a naive Bayes classifier (R e1071). In-frame beta chains were kept once TCRdb had trimmed the public reads at Q25 with fastp and called clones with MiXCR. Entries that share a CDR3 protein sequence are merged under the most common genes and DNA. The V and J calls and clone size are TCRdb's, not the authors'. Here the sample has 300,000 to 450,000 distinct CDR3 sequences; approximately 15% occur a single time. The top ten clonotypes cover 11% of the sample.

The CDR3 measures 14 amino acids from cysteine to phenylalanine. Here the CDR3 DNA is all that survives: 42 bases in frame from base 1. Trimming leaves V shorter by 4 bases and J shorter by 2 bases, with the junction holding 5 bases beyond the gene matches. According to the germline V gene, CDR1 reads SNHLY and CDR2 reads FYNNEI. This clonotype appeared many times. It has no known antigen specificity. Per-base qualities were not stored, and no clone one base away is much larger. The sequence derives from a woman aged 60 to 75 with Graves' hyperthyroidism. The chain is assembled from TRBV2 and TRBJ2-7; the central 7 bases match TRBD2. Sequencing input: blood. DNA sequence: TGTGCCAGCAGTGGGCTAGCGGAGACCTACGAGCAGTACTTC. It translates to CASSGLAETYEQYF. With all but the CDR3 taken from the reference TRBV2 and TRBJ2-7 genes, the full variable domain is: EPEVTQTPSHQVTQMGQEVILRCVPISNHLYFYWYRQILGQKVEFLVSFYNNEISEKSEIFDDQFSVERPDGSNFTLKIRSTKLEDSAMYFCASSGLAETYEQYFGPGTRLTVT.